The T cell receptor beta chain described here comes from a study of neurological immune-mediated disorders. This clonotype was seen ten or more times. Using its own MiXCR run on the 5' RACE reads, TCRdb lists one record per CDR3 protein. The top ten hold about 1.7% of the sample, which has approximately 74,000 distinct CDR3 sequences, under 10% seen once. The germline gives CDR1 MNHEY, CDR2 SVGAGI. V was pared by 4 bases and J by 6 bases, with 17 bases between. The CDR3 is 15 amino acids. V usage is TRBV6-5 and J usage is TRBJ2-3, with D unclear. This receptor was identified in a man aged 45-60 years in good health. The sample consisted of PBMCs. The CDR3 loop is CASSSTPGLKDTQYF. CDR3 DNA: TGTGCCAGCAGTTCAACGCCGGGCTTGAAGGATACGCAGTATTTT.